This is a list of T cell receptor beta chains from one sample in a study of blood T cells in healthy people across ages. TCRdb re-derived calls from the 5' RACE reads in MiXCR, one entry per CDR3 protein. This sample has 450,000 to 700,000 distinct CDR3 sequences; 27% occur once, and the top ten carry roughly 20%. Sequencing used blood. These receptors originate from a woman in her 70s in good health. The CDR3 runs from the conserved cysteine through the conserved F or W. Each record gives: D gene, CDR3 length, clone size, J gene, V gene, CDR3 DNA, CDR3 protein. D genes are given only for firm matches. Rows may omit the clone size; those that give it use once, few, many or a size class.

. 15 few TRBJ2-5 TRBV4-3 TGCGCCAGCAGCCAAGTCTTGGGTAGGCGAGAGACCCAGTACTTC CASSQVLGRRETQYF
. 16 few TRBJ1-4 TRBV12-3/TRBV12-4 TGTGCCAGCAGTTCCACCCTATCCCCATCTAATGAAAAACTGTTTTTT CASSSTLSPSNEKLFF
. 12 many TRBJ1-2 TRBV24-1 TGTGCCACCAGTGATCCTGGGTATGGCTACACCTTC CATSDPGYGYTF
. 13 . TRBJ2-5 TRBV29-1 TGCAGCGTAGACACCGCGCGGGACAGAACTTGGTCCTTC CSVDTARDRTWSF
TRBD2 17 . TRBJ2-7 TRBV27 TGTGCCAGCAGTTTATCCTCCGCAGGGACTAGCTCCTCCGAGCAGTACTTC CASSLSSAGTSSSEQYF
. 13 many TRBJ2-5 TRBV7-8 TGTGCCAGCAGCTTTAGACTACCGGAGACCCAGTACTTC CASSFRLPETQYF
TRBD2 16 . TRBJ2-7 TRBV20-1 TGCAGTGCTAGAAATATAGCGGGACCTGAAGTCTACGAGCAGTACTTC CSARNIAGPEVYEQYF
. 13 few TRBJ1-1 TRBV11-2 TGTGCCAGCCTACGCTCTATGAACACTGAAGCTTTCTTT CASLRSMNTEAFF
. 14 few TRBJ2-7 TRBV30 TGTGCCTGGAGTGTTTGGGGGGCTTCCTACGAGCAGTACTTC CAWSVWGASYEQYF
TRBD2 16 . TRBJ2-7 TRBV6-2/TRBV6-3 TGTGCCAGCAGTTACGGCGGGGGACGGCAATCCTACGAGCAGTACTTC CASSYGGGRQSYEQYF
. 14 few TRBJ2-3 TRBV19 TGTGCCAGTAGTATCGGGACGGGAGACGATACGCAGTATTTT CASSIGTGDDTQYF
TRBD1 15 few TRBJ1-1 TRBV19 TGTGCCAGTCGCTGGACAGGGACCTTTGTAGCTGAAGCTTTCTTT CASRWTGTFVAEAFF
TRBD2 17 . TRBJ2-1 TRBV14 TGTGCCAGCAGCCAAGATTTAGGGACTAGCTTCCCCAATGAGCAGTTCTTC CASSQDLGTSFPNEQFF
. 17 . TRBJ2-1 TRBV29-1 TGCAGCGTTGAAGGTGTGGGACAAGAGGGGTCCTACAATGAGCAGTTCTTC CSVEGVGQEGSYNEQFF
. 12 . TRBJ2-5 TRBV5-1 TGCGCCAGCAGCTCGGGTTCTGGAGAGCAGTACTTC CASSSGSGEQYF
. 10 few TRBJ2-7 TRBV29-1 TGCAGCGTTTTACTCCACGAGCAGTACTTC CSVLLHEQYF
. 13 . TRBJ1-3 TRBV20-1 TGCAGTGTTACTGGGGGTTCTGGAAACACCATATATTTT CSVTGGSGNTIYF